This TCR beta chain was sequenced in a study of T-cell memory formation after mild COVID-19. Trimming took 0 bases from V and 1 from J; bases not matched to a gene: 0. CDR1 is SGDLS and CDR2 is YYNGEE in the germline V gene. The CDR3 consists of 16 residues. TCRdb itself ran the 5' RACE reads through MiXCR, one entry per CDR3 protein. The sample yields roughly 58,000 distinct CDR3 sequences, 8% to 10% seen once. The table lists this clonotype with a few counts. The antigen is not known. General study points: Clones that contracted from day 15 to 85 were balanced CD4/CD8, while later expanders leaned CD4+.

The sequencing sample was made of PBMCs or a T cell subset sorted from them (not recorded which). This receptor was taken from a man aged 18-30 years who had mild COVID-19 (a few samples of this study predate the infection). Cell type and time point are not known. This rearrangement joins TRBV9 to TRBJ2-3; 12 nucleotides agree with TRBD2. The CDR3 loop reads CASSVGLAGGTDTQYF. CDR3 coding DNA: TGTGCCAGCAGCGTAGGACTAGCGGGGGGCACAGATACGCAGTATTTT.